Listed here are 18 T cell receptor beta chains from one sample, sequenced in a study of blood T cell repertoires in COVID-19. Repertoires were generated with immunoSEQ multiplex PCR, while TCRdb's copy carries only in-frame clones and drops some. The sample has 50,000 to 55,000 clones, roughly nine tenths seen once. Sequences were obtained from peripheral blood. Receptors originate from a man aged 55 to 70 with active COVID-19.

This clone appeared a few times. The chain combines TRBV2 with TRBJ2-1; 10 bases line up with TRBD1. The CDR3 is made up of 15 amino acids. J gave up 7 bases and V 5 bases, and 8 bases lay outside the gene matches. Germline CDR1 reads SNHLY; CDR2 reads FYNNEI. The DNA for the CDR3 is TGTGCCAGCAGTCCGGACAGGGGGAATTGGAATGAGCAGTTCTTC. Protein: CASSPDRGNWNEQFF.

The rearrangement links TRBV28 to TRBJ2-1; 10 bases map to TRBD1. The CDR3 extends over 15 amino acids. The germline V gene encodes CDR1 MDHEN and CDR2 SYDVKM. Trimming removed 5 bases from V and 8 bases from J; junction bases left unmatched: 9. The CDR3 DNA reads TGTGCCAGCAGTCCCTGGGACAGGGGTTCCGATGAGCAGTTCTTC. It specifies CASSPWDRGSDEQFF.

This chain connects TRBV6-5 to TRBJ1-4; 8 nucleotides match TRBD1. Germline CDR1 and CDR2: MNHEY and SVGAGI. The V gene end was trimmed by 8 bases and the J gene end by 4 bases; junction bases not matched to a gene: 3. This CDR3 comprises 13 residues. Here the CDR3 DNA reads TGTGCCAGCTCGGGACAGGATAATGAAAAACTGTTTTTT. Its protein product is CASSGQDNEKLFF.

The CDR3 protein is CASSTDRVGEQYF. The CDR3 DNA is TGCGCCAGCAGCACGGACAGGGTCGGCGAGCAGTACTTC. The chain is built from TRBV5-1 and TRBJ2-7; 8 bases agree with TRBD1. CDR3 length: 13 amino acids. CDR1 SGHRS and CDR2 YFSETQ come from the germline V gene. V shed 4 bases and J 6 bases; nucleotides not matched to a gene: 6.

The chain uses TRBV5-1 and TRBJ2-7, with 7 bases identical to TRBD1. Germline V gene lookup returns CDR1 SGHRS and CDR2 YFSETQ. J gave up 5 bases and V 2 bases, and 4 bases lay outside the gene matches. This CDR3 comprises 13 residues. CDR3 amino acids: CASSFGQGDEQYF. As DNA, the CDR3 is TGCGCCAGCAGCTTCGGCCAGGGGGACGAGCAGTACTTC.

The rearrangement joins TRBV27 to TRBJ2-1; tentatively, D is TRBD2 (5 bases). There are 17 residues in the CDR3. Looked up from germline, CDR1 is MNHEY and CDR2 is SMNVEV (reference sequence). V lost 5 bases, J lost 0 bases, and 17 bases lay in between. The DNA of the CDR3 is TGTGCCAGCAGTCCCACGGACTTTTGGAGCTCCTACAATGAGCAGTTCTTC. As protein: CASSPTDFWSSYNEQFF.

The chain joins TRBV10-3 to TRBJ1-2; the D is unclear. Trimming removed 4 bases from V and 7 bases from J, with 13 bases in between. The CDR3 consists of 13 residues. Germline CDR1 and CDR2: ENHRY and SYGVKD. The CDR3, as DNA: TGTGCCATCAGTGCCCCCGCGCAGGTTGGCTACACCTTC. It codes for CAISAPAQVGYTF.

The J gene is TRBJ2-7, the V gene TRBV9, with TRBD1 identical over 10 bases. The CDR3 runs 15 residues. The ends lost 0 bases at V and 6 bases at J; junction bases unmatched: 6. Per the germline V gene, CDR1 is SGDLS and CDR2 is YYNGEE. The CDR3: CASSVDGTGDSEQYF. The CDR3 bases are TGTGCCAGCAGCGTAGATGGGACAGGGGATTCCGAGCAGTACTTC.

The table lists this clone with a few counts. Other DNA variants within this sample encode the same CDR3. V is TRBV5-1 and J is TRBJ2-7; tentatively, D is TRBD2 (6 bases). Deletions cut 0 bases from V and 0 bases from J, with 19 bases between. The germline gives CDR1 SGHRS, CDR2 YFSETQ. The CDR3 spans 18 residues. The CDR3 sequence: CASSLAGSSGVSSYEQYF. DNA for the CDR3: TGCGCCAGCAGCTTGGCCGGTAGTAGCGGAGTGAGCTCCTACGAGCAGTACTTC.

The chain employs TRBV7-2 and TRBJ2-3; 16 nucleotides agree with TRBD2. Germline CDR1 SGHTA, CDR2 FQGNSA. CDR3 length: 19 amino acids. With V trimmed by 0 bases and J by 3 bases, 6 bases remained unmatched. CDR3: CASSLAGLAGGPGTDTQYF. The CDR3 DNA sequence: TGTGCCAGCAGCTTAGCGGGACTAGCGGGAGGGCCGGGGACAGATACGCAGTATTTT.

The chain combines TRBV6-4 with TRBJ2-1, with 7 bases fitting TRBD2. Trimming at V came to 2 bases and at J to 9 bases, leaving 7 bases not matched to a gene. Germline CDR1 reads MRHNA; CDR2 reads SNTAGT. The CDR3 runs 14 residues. The CDR3 DNA reads TGTGCCAGCAGTGACCGGGGAGGGGAGAGTGAGCAGTTCTTC. It specifies CASSDRGGESEQFF.

This chain connects TRBV28 to TRBJ1-4, with TRBD1 matching over 11 bases. This CDR3 spans 14 amino acids. J lost 8 bases, V lost 5 bases, and 4 bases had no gene match. Germline values: CDR1 MDHEN, CDR2 SYDVKM. CDR3 residues: CASSGDRGEEKLFF. The CDR3 DNA follows: TGTGCCAGCAGTGGGGACAGGGGGGAAGAAAAACTGTTTTTT.

The chain couples TRBV2 to TRBJ1-1; D gene unclear. Per germline, CDR1 SNHLY and CDR2 FYNNEI. The V end lost 3 bases, the J end lost 0 bases, and 8 bases lay between the germline ends. This CDR3 region has 14 residues. The CDR3 region is CASSEIAMNTEAFF. For the CDR3, the DNA is TGTGCCAGCAGTGAGATAGCCATGAACACTGAAGCTTTCTTT.

The chain combines TRBV4-2 with TRBJ2-7; 7 bases map to TRBD2. Germline CDR1 reads LGHNA; CDR2 reads YNFKEQ. V shed 0 bases, J shed 4 bases, and the junction held 6 bases outside the gene matches. This CDR3 comprises 15 residues. The CDR3 bases are TGTGCCAGCAGCCAAGACCAAACACTAGCGTACGAGCAGTACTTC. This encodes CASSQDQTLAYEQYF.

V is TRBV12-3 or TRBV12-4 and J is TRBJ2-3; D uncertain. Trimming pared 6 bases from V and 6 bases from J, leaving 7 bases between. This CDR3 has 11 residues. The DNA for the CDR3 is TGTGCCAGCAGCTCCTATGATACGCAGTATTTT. Residues: CASSSYDTQYF.

V is TRBV27 and J is TRBJ2-1; 10 bases line up with TRBD2. The CDR3 is 16 amino acids. Germline V gives CDR1 MNHEY, CDR2 SMNVEV (reference sequence). V gave up 0 bases and J gave up 2 bases; unmatched junction bases: 1. As DNA, the CDR3 is TGTGCCAGCAGTTTATCGAGCGGGAGGGCCTACAATGAGCAGTTCTTC. Translated: CASSLSSGRAYNEQFF.

CDR3 residues: CASSIRQGAEQYF. The CDR3 region has the DNA TGTGCCAGTAGTATCAGACAGGGGGCCGAGCAGTACTTC. The chain carries TRBV19 and TRBJ2-7; 10 bases are a match to TRBD1. The CDR3 extends over 13 amino acids. Per germline, CDR1 LNHDA and CDR2 SQIVND (reference sequence). V gave up 3 bases and J gave up 6 bases; unmatched junction bases: 2.

In its sample, this clone was seen once. This chain connects TRBV28 to TRBJ2-7, with TRBD2 matching 10 bases. Unmatched junction bases numbered 4, after V lost 3 bases and J lost 5 bases. The CDR3 contains 14 residues. Germline lookup yields CDR1 MDHEN and CDR2 SYDVKM. CDR3 sequence reads: CASSFPSGSDEQYF. The CDR3 DNA reads TGTGCCAGCAGTTTCCCTAGCGGGAGCGACGAGCAGTACTTC.